This entry concerns a single T cell receptor beta chain. This record belongs to a study of blood T cell repertoires in COVID-19. Generated by immunoSEQ multiplex PCR, the TCRdb table keeps only in-frame clones and is missing some. The sample consists of about 24,000 clones, 86% of them appearing once. The sample was peripheral blood. The sequence came from a human donor with acute or convalescent COVID-19. The donor label of this sample is uncertain.

CDR3 amino acids: CASSVQGGSYEQYF. CDR3 in DNA: TGTGCCAGCAGCGTACAGGGGGGCTCCTACGAGCAGTACTTC. V gene TRBV6-5 combines with J gene TRBJ2-7; 8 bases agree with TRBD1. CDR3 size: 14 residues. Losses at the gene ends were 6 bases for V and 0 bases for J; bases not matched to a gene: 4. The V gene's germline CDR1 is MNHEY and CDR2 SVGAGI.